This TCR beta chain originates from a study of Graves' ophthalmopathy and Graves' hyperthyroidism. Overall study findings and caveats: For separating ophthalmopathy from stable hyperthyroidism, a 13-signature model gave 85% to 90% sensitivity and about 82% specificity.

Scientists amplified the TCR beta CDR3 regions from RNA transcripts. HTBI primers were employed in first-round RT-PCR, then a second-round multiplex PCR followed. TCRdb ran MiXCR on the multiplex PCR reads and lists one entry per CDR3 protein. Here the sample spans some 520,000 distinct CDR3 sequences, approximately 15% being singletons. Germline lookup yields CDR1 MNHEY and CDR2 SVGAGI. V was cut by 0 bases and J by 0 bases, with 8 bases left in between. The CDR3 totals 15 residues. Reliance was placed on clinical symptoms, serum thyroxine, TRAb, thyroid ultrasound and orbital computed tomography for diagnosis. This clonotype was seen ten or more times. Its antigen is not known.

The sequenced sample consisted of blood. This clonotype originated in a woman in her thirties with Graves' ophthalmopathy. V and J are TRBV6-5 and TRBJ1-1; the D is unclear. In DNA form, the CDR3 reads TGTGCCAGCAGTTACTCGGGAGGCATGAACACTGAAGCTTTCTTT. It encodes CASSYSGGMNTEAFF.